This TCR beta chain was retrieved from a study of cytomegalovirus exposure and HLA in healthy donors. In the study overall: The use of the same platform for the approximately 110 validation repertoires and the roughly 680 first-cohort repertoires was reported by a later analysis.

Study conclusions and caveats: Some TCR beta chains (164 of them) were listed as cytomegalovirus-associated. One later analysis, an examination of the 100 to 150 validation repertoires, found that first-cohort TCR clusters tended to co-occur in them.

Comment on this clone: Its specificity is unknown.

After removal of 6 bases from V and 7 bases from J, the junction contained 10 bases not matched to a gene. This CDR3 has 14 residues. Germline CDR1 is MNHNS and CDR2 is SASEGT. The repertoire was sequenced with immunoSEQ multiplex PCR; TCRdb's copy has only in-frame clones and lacks some. This sample has approximately 210,000 clones, with roughly 86% found just once. Sequenced material: PBMCs. The chain carries TRBV6-1 and TRBJ1-2, with 8 bases matching TRBD1. The sequence came from a woman aged 18-35 years in good health and CMV-seronegative. The CDR3 sequence is CASSVETGASGYTF. The CDR3 DNA is TGTGCCAGCAGCGTGGAGACAGGGGCGAGTGGCTACACCTTC.